These T cell receptor beta chains were read from a single sample in a study of beta chain features in type 1 diabetes. Sequenced by immunoSEQ multiplex PCR; TCRdb stores in-frame clones only, minus some. Among about 150,000 clones listed, around 50% were seen once. The material sequenced was Tregs from blood. The receptor set was obtained from a man aged 18 to 29 in good health. Each CDR3 is given with its conserved first and last residue. The D gene is left open where the match is weak. Only some rows state a clone size, as once, few, many or a class for expanded clones.

.,.,TRBV28,TRBJ1-2,TGTGCCAGCAGCCCCCGAGGAGGCTACACCTTC,CASSPRGGYTF
TRBD2,.,TRBV29-1,TRBJ2-5,TGCAGCGTTGAGCCGGGGGGGGAGACCCAGTACTTC,CSVEPGGETQYF
.,.,TRBV5-1,TRBJ1-2,TGCGCCAGCAGCTTCGACAGGATCTATGGCTACACCTTC,CASSFDRIYGYTF
.,.,TRBV2,TRBJ2-7,TGTGCCAGCACCCAGGAGGGGAGCTCCTACGAGCAGTACTTC,CASTQEGSSYEQYF
.,.,TRBV9,TRBJ2-7,TGTGCCAGCAGCGTAGACCTTCGGGGCGAGCAGTACTTC,CASSVDLRGEQYF
TRBD2,.,TRBV5-1,TRBJ2-3,TGCGCCAGCAACCTAGCGGGAGTAGACACAGATACGCAGTATTTT,CASNLAGVDTDTQYF
.,.,TRBV30,TRBJ2-7,TGTGCCTACATAGGGGGATTCACCTACGAGCAGTACTTC,CAYIGGFTYEQYF
TRBD1,.,TRBV6-5,TRBJ2-1,TGTGCCAGCAGGACAGGGGACAATGAGCAGTTCTTC,CASRTGDNEQFF
TRBD1,.,TRBV2,TRBJ1-2,TGTGCCAGCAAACCGGGACAGGGCCGGGGCTACACCTTC,CASKPGQGRGYTF
.,few,TRBV12-2,TRBJ2-2,TGTGCAAGTCGCTCCCCTTATCGGGAGCTGTTTTTT,CASRSPYRELFF
.,few,TRBV7-9,TRBJ1-1,TGTGCCAGCAAAATAGGGGTTTGGGACACTGAAGCTTTCTTT,CASKIGVWDTEAFF
TRBD1,few,TRBV7-9,TRBJ2-7,TGTGCCAGCAGCAGACAGGGGTCCTCCTACGAGCAGTACTTC,CASSRQGSSYEQYF
TRBD1,once,TRBV7-2,TRBJ1-3,TGTGCCAGCAGCTCACAGGGGGCTGTAGGAAACACCATATATTTT,CASSSQGAVGNTIYF
.,.,TRBV6-5,TRBJ2-7,TGTGCCAGCAGTTTCGCGGGGGCGATCGCCTACGAGCAGTACTTC,CASSFAGAIAYEQYF
.,.,TRBV10-3,TRBJ1-5,TGTGCCATAGGGGGGGGAAATCAGCCCCAGCATTTT,CAIGGGNQPQHF
TRBD1,.,TRBV18,TRBJ1-1,TGTGCCAGCTCACCAGCCGGGACAGGGATCAACACTGAAGCTTTCTTT,CASSPAGTGINTEAFF
.,few,TRBV9,TRBJ2-3,TGTGCCAGCAGCGGGTCGGGACTGAGCACAGATACGCAGTATTTT,CASSGSGLSTDTQYF
TRBD2,few,TRBV29-1,TRBJ2-7,TGCAGCGTTGGGGAACGGGGGGTTGAAGAGCAGTACTTC,CSVGERGVEEQYF
.,.,TRBV30,TRBJ2-1,TGTGCCTGCCCCCCCGGACAGTGGGGAAAGAATGAGCAGTTCTTC,CACPPGQWGKNEQFF
.,few,TRBV19,TRBJ2-2,TGTGCCAGTAGTATCAGGGGCGGGGGAACAGCGAACACCGGGGAGCTGTTTTTT,CASSIRGGGTANTGELFF
.,.,TRBV4-2,TRBJ1-2,TGTGCCAGCAGCCAAGACACAAATACTAACTATGGCTACACCTTC,CASSQDTNTNYGYTF
TRBD1,.,TRBV5-4,TRBJ1-1,TGTGCCAGCAGCTTTTTCGGGACAGGGGGCGCGGACACTGAAGCTTTCTTT,CASSFFGTGGADTEAFF
.,few,TRBV27,TRBJ2-2,TGTGCCAGCAGTTCCTACAGCACCGGGGAGCTGTTTTTT,CASSSYSTGELFF
.,.,TRBV5-6,TRBJ1-2,TGTGCCAGCAGCCGCGAACCCCCATGGGGCTACACCTTC,CASSREPPWGYTF
.,.,TRBV19,TRBJ2-7,TGTGCCAGTAGTCGACCGGGCTCCTACGAGCAGTACTTC,CASSRPGSYEQYF
.,.,TRBV1,TRBJ1-5,TGCACCAGCAGCCAAGACCTACAGCCCCAGCATTTT,CTSSQDLQPQHF
.,few,TRBV9,TRBJ1-5,TGTGCCAGCAGCGTAGCCCCCAATAGCAATCAGCCCCAGCATTTT,CASSVAPNSNQPQHF